This T cell receptor beta chain comes out of a study of human T cells and chemical hapten exposure (dated by TCRdb to the early 2020s). The study in broad terms: For sensitization, 2% DPC in acetone was applied to a 2 cm by 2 cm area of upper inner arm skin. The study tracked peripheral blood TCR repertoire changes in vivo during primary and secondary sensitization to the hapten diphenylcyclopropenone (DPC) in alopecia patients. Patient blood was sampled pre-sensitization (week 0) and at 2, 6 and about 24 weeks after DPC sensitization. Blood for TCR sequencing was provided by twenty-nine alopecia patients at one to four time points (pre-sensitization, 2, 6 and 24 weeks). The patient cohort, mostly female, included alopecia areata with under or over 50% scalp involvement, alopecia totalis and alopecia universalis. Patch testing was performed on the upper back with Finn chambers containing 0.01% DPC, and the patch tests were scored after 6 days according to International Contact Dermatitis Research Group standards. Throughout the roughly 23-week study period, patients were also given weekly therapeutic DPC doses on the scalp. For every blood RNA sample, sequencing covered both the TCR alpha and TCR beta chains. Libraries were pooled for sequencing, and per-sample TCR yields varied mainly because of small differences in library volumes within the pool.

This clonotype was seen a few times. Its antigen target is currently unknown. Base quality data are lacking; no much larger clone is found one base away. Libraries were made using RACE. Reads for this sample came from a NextSeq 500. During library preparation, unique molecular identifiers were attached to individual cDNA molecules so that TCRs could be counted in a quantitative, reproducible way. The paper's processing steps were these. The median number of TCRs per sample was roughly 98,000, ranging from about 23,224 to 700,000. V, J and CDR3 annotation of the TCR reads was performed with the Decombinator software suite. For PS versus PT1 abundance plots, all samples were subsampled to the same number of TCRs (28,000). Expanded TCRs were defined as absent before sensitization and observed at least eight times at the 2-week time point. TCRdb handled the public reads itself, with Q25 trimming in fastp and clone calling in MiXCR, and kept productive beta chains. Duplicate CDR3 protein sequences are folded into a single record with the most common DNA and genes. TCRdb assigned the V and J calls; the authors' analysis was not used. This sample comprises roughly 43,000 distinct CDR3 sequences, 9.5% to 10% of them detected only once. Of the sample, 11% to 15% falls within the top ten clones.

The intended sense of this specimen's time point label: patch test 2, 6 weeks after DPC sensitization. Per the publication, the treatment or condition label means: therapeutic diphenylcyclopropenone sensitization with weekly scalp DPC. Total RNA was extracted from unfractionated whole blood collected in Tempus Blood RNA tubes. At every patch-test visit, the blood draw took place before the patch test was put on. To be eligible, patients had to be aged 18 to 70, diagnosed with alopecia and judged suitable for DPC therapy, while pregnant patients were excluded. Findings and caveats that apply to the study as a whole: No change with DPC sensitization was found in the number of TCRs above 1 in 1000 frequency, and no evidence of global repertoire structure alterations was found. Patch test score was positively correlated with the number of PT1 expanded TCRs, with significance at thresholds 8, 16 and 32 but not at 4. Because every patient had alopecia, a presumed autoimmune disease, the patients' immune response might differ from that of healthy individuals. Significantly more large CDR3 similarity clusters were formed by expanded TCRs than by pre-sensitization or healthy control sets, consistent with antigen-driven responses. After repeated subsampling, changes were observed in the strength of the expansion versus patch-test correlation and in the threshold at which the correlation became significant.

Reading the germline V gene gives CDR1 KGHDR and CDR2 SFDVKD. CDR3 length: 15 amino acids, cysteine to phenylalanine. Of all the DNA, just the CDR3 is kept, 45 bases in frame from base 1. Relative to germline, V is 4 bases shorter and J is 4 bases shorter, with 12 bases between their ends. The sample consisted of whole blood, taken in connection with sensitization to the hapten diphenylcyclopropenone (DPC). The chain uses TRBV24-1 and TRBJ2-2; the D segment might be TRBD1 or TRBD2, since each matches 5 bases. The receptor was isolated from a woman in her twenties or thirties with alopecia areata. Some clones in this sample may be carry-over from other donors' samples. DNA sequence: TGTGCCACCAGTGACCATTGGGGGAGCACCGGGGAGCTGTTTTTT. This sequence encodes CATSDHWGSTGELFF.